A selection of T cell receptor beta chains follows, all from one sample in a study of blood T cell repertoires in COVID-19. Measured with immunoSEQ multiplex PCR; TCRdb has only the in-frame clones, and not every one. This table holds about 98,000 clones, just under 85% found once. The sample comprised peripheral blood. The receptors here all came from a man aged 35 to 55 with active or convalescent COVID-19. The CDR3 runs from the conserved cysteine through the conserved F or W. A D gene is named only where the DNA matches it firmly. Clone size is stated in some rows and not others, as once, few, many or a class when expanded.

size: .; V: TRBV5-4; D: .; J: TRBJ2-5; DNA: TGTGCCAGCAGACCCGCCCAGGGGAGTATAGAGACCCAGTACTTC; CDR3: CASRPAQGSIETQYF
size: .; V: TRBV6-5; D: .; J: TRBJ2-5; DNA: TGTGCCAGCAGTTCCTACAGGGTTGAAGAGACCCAGTACTTC; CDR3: CASSSYRVEETQYF
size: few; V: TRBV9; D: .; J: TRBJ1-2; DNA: TGTGCCAGCAGCGTGGAAGACAGTTATGGCTACACCTTC; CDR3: CASSVEDSYGYTF
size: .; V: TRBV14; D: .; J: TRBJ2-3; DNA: TGTGCCAGCTGGGGGGGCACAGATACGCAGTATTTT; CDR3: CASWGGTDTQYF
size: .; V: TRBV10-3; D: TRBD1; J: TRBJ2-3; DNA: TGTGCCATCAGGATACAGGGGGCCCATACAGATACGCAGTATTTT; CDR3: CAIRIQGAHTDTQYF
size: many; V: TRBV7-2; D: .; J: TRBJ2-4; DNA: TGTGCCAGCGGAACAGGTGGGCAACCCAAAAACATTCAGTACTTC; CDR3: CASGTGGQPKNIQYF
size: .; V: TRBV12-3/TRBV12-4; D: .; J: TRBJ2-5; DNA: TGTGCCAGCAGCCTATCCGGGGAGACCCAGTACTTC; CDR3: CASSLSGETQYF
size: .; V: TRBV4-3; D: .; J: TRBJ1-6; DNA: TGCGCCAGCAGCCAAGAGTCCGACAGTTCCTATAATTCACCCCTCCACTTT; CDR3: CASSQESDSSYNSPLHF
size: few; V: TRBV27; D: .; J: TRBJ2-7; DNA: TGTGCCAGCAGATCGTCAGGGGTTCCCTCCTACGAGCAGTACTTC; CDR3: CASRSSGVPSYEQYF
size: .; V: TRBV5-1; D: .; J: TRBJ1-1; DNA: TGCGCCAGCAGCCTGTCGGGACAACTTAATGAAGCTTTCTTT; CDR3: CASSLSGQLNEAFF
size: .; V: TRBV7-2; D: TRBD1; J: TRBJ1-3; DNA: TGTGCCAGCAGCCCTAGGACAGGGAAGGGAAACACCATATATTTT; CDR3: CASSPRTGKGNTIYF
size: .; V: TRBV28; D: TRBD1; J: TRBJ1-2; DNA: TGTGCCAGCAGACAGGGGGCCCTTAACTATGGCTACACCTTC; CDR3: CASRQGALNYGYTF
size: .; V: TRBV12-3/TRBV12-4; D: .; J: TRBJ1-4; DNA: TGTGCCAGCATCGGGGAGGGCTTGGGGAAACTGTTTTTT; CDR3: CASIGEGLGKLFF
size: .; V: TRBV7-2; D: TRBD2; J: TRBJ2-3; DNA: TGTGCCAGCAGCTTAGGGTTAGCGGGGCGCACAGATACGCAGTATTTT; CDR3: CASSLGLAGRTDTQYF
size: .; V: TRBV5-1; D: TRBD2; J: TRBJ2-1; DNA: TGCGCCATTAATACCGGTAGCGGGGGGGCCGGTGAGCAGTTCTTC; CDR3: CAINTGSGGAGEQFF
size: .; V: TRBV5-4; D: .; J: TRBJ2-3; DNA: TGTGCCAGCAGCGAAACGGGAGGACAGACAGATACGCAGTATTTT; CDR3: CASSETGGQTDTQYF
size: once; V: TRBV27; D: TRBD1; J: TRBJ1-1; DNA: TGTGCCAGCAAACGGACAGGATGGAACACTGAAGCTTTCTTT; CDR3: CASKRTGWNTEAFF
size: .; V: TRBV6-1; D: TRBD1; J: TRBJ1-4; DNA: TGTGCCAGCAGTGACCCGACAGGGAGTCAAATTGAAAAACTGTTTTTT; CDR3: CASSDPTGSQIEKLFF
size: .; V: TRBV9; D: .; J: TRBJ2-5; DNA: TGTGCCAGCAGCGTAGTTGGCCCAGGGCCCGAGACCCAGTACTTC; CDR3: CASSVVGPGPETQYF
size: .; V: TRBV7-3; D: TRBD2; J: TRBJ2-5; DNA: TGTGCCAGCAGTGAAGCGGGGGGCCCCCAAGAGACCCAGTACTTC; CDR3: CASSEAGGPQETQYF
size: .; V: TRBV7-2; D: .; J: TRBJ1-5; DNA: TGTGCCAGCAGCTTAGGGGGCGGATATAGCAATCAGCCCCAGCATTTT; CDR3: CASSLGGGYSNQPQHF
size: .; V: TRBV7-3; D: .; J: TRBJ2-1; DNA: TGTGCCAGCAGCTTAACGGCGGTTACATCATACAATGAGCAGTTCTTC; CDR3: CASSLTAVTSYNEQFF
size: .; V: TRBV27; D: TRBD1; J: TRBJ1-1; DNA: TGTGCCAGCAGTTTATTCCCGACAGGGGGTTGGACTGAAGCTTTCTTT; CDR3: CASSLFPTGGWTEAFF
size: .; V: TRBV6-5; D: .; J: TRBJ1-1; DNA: TGTGCCAGCAAACACCCTGAAATGAACACTGAAGCTTTCTTT; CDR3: CASKHPEMNTEAFF
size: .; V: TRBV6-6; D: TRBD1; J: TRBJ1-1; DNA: TGTGCCAGCACAGGGGGGACAGGGGCTAACACTGAAGCTTTCTTT; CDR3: CASTGGTGANTEAFF
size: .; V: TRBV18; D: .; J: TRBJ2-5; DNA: TGTGCCAGCTCACCTCAGGGTCTGGGAGAGACCCAGTACTTC; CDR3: CASSPQGLGETQYF
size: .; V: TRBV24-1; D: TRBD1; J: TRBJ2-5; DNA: TGTGCCACCAGTGGCCATATCGTGGGACAGGGGGCGAGGGAGACCCAGTACTTC; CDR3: CATSGHIVGQGARETQYF
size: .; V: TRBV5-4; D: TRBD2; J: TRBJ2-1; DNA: TGTGCCAGCAGCTTAGCGGGGAGCTCCTACAATGAGCAGTTCTTC; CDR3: CASSLAGSSYNEQFF
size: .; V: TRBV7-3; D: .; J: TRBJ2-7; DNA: TGTGCCAGCAGCCCCCTATTTGACGAGCAGTACTTC; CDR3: CASSPLFDEQYF
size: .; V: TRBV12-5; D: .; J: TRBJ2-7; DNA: TGTGCTAGTGGCCCCGACAAGATCTACGAGCAGTACTTC; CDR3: CASGPDKIYEQYF
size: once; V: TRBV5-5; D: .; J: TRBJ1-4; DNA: TGTGCCAGCAGCTTGGCCCCACAGGGACGTAATGAAAAACTGTTTTTT; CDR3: CASSLAPQGRNEKLFF
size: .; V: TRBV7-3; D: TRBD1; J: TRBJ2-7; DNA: TGTGCCAGCAGCTTAACGACAGGGGCCAGATACGAGCAGTACTTC; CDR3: CASSLTTGARYEQYF
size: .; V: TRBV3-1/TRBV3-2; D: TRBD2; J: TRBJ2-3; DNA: TGTGCCAGCAGCTCACTAGCGGGGGGCACAGATACGCAGTATTTT; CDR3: CASSSLAGGTDTQYF
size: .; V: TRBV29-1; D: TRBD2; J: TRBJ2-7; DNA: TGCAGCGTTACCGGGACTAGCGGGGGGAGAAACGAGCAGTACTTC; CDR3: CSVTGTSGGRNEQYF
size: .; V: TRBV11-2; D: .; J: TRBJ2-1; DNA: TGTGCCAGCAGCCTACAGGTTAGCTCCTACAATGAGCAGTTCTTC; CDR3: CASSLQVSSYNEQFF
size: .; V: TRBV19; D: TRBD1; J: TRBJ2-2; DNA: TGTGCCAGTAGTCTAGACAGGGTTCGGACCGGGGAGCTGTTTTTT; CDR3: CASSLDRVRTGELFF
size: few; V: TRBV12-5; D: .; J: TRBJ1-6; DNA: TGTGCTAGTGGTTTGTCCCACCCAGGGTATTGGAATTCACCCCTCCACTTT; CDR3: CASGLSHPGYWNSPLHF
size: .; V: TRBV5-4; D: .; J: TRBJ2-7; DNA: TGTGCCAGCAGCTTGGGAGCGAAATACGAGCAGTACTTC; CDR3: CASSLGAKYEQYF
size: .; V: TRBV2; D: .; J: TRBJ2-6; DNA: TGTGCCAGCAGCGAAGAGGGGACAGGGGCCAACGTCCTGACTTTC; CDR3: CASSEEGTGANVLTF
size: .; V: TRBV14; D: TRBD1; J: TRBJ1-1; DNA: TGTGCCAGCAGCCAAGTTCGGACAGGTTTAAGGAACACTGAAGCTTTCTTT; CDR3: CASSQVRTGLRNTEAFF
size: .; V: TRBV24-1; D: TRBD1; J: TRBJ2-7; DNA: TGTGCCACCAGTGATGCGACAGGGGAGCAGTACTTC; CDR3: CATSDATGEQYF
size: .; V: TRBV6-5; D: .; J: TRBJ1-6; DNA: TGTGCCAGCAGTTACGTGGAGAATTCACCCCTCCACTTT; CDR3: CASSYVENSPLHF
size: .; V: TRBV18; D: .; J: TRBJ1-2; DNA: TGTGCCAGCTCACCAATTCTGACAGGTGATGGCTACACCTTC; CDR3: CASSPILTGDGYTF
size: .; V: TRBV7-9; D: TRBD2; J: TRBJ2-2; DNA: TGTGCCAGCAGCCCCTTCGGGGGGGGGTCAACCGGGGAGCTGTTTTTT; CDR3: CASSPFGGGSTGELFF
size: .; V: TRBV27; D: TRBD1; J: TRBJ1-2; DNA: TGTGCCACTCGGGGACAGGGTAATGGCTATGGCTACACCTTC; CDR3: CATRGQGNGYGYTF
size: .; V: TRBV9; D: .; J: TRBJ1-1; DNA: TGTGCCAGCAGCGTAGCCGGCGCCGGGGGGGCCACTGAAGCTTTCTTT; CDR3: CASSVAGAGGATEAFF
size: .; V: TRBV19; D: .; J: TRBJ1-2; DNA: TGTGCCAGTAGTATAGACACTAACTATGGCTACACCTTC; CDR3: CASSIDTNYGYTF
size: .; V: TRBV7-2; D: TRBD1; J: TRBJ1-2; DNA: TGTGCCAGCAGCTCACAGGGGGGAATCTATGGCTACACCTTC; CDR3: CASSSQGGIYGYTF
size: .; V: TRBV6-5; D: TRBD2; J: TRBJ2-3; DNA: TGTGCCAGCAGTCGCGGGGGTCGCACAGATACGCAGTATTTT; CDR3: CASSRGGRTDTQYF
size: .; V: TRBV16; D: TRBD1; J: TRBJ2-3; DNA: TGTGCCAGCAGCCTCGCACAGGGGGGCGATACGCAGTATTTT; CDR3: CASSLAQGGDTQYF
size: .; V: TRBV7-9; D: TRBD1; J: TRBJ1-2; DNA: TGTGCCAGCAGCTTAGGACAGGGGGGCGCCTATGGCTACACCTTC; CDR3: CASSLGQGGAYGYTF
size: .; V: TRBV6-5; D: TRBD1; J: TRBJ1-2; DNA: TGTGCCAGCAGGCCGCCGGGACAGGGGGCCGGTGGCTACACCTTC; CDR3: CASRPPGQGAGGYTF
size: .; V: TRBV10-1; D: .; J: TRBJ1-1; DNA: TGCGCCAGCAGTAAACAGGGACGGGGCACTGAAGCTTTCTTT; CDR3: CASSKQGRGTEAFF
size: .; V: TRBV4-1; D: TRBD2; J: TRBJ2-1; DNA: TGCGCCAGCAGCCAAGCGGTCGAGGGGAGGGGATACAATGAGCAGTTCTTC; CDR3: CASSQAVEGRGYNEQFF
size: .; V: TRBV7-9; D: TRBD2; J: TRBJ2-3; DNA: TGTGCCAGCAGCTTGGCCGCTAGCGGGTACACAGATACGCAGTATTTT; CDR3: CASSLAASGYTDTQYF